What follows describes a single T cell receptor beta chain. These data belong to a study of technical replicates of blood from several donors. The CDR3 is 15 amino acids. Germline-derived CDR1 and CDR2 are SGHNT and YENEEA. With 4 bases clipped from V and 3 bases from J, the junction kept 3 bases outside the gene matches. Method: immunoSEQ multiplex PCR; TCRdb's copy keeps in-frame clones and lacks some. The repertoire holds 75,000 to 90,000 clones, with 95% to 98% as singletons. The sequence derives from a human donor in good health. Sequencing was done on a sample of T cells isolated from PBMCs. The chain employs TRBV11-3 and TRBJ2-2, with 9 bases that match TRBD1. CDR3 sequence reads: CASSSGTGYTGELFF. The CDR3 nucleotides read TGTGCCAGCAGCTCCGGGACAGGGTACACCGGGGAGCTGTTTTTT.